Reported below is one T cell receptor beta chain. Its cognate antigen is unknown. This specimen comes from a study of radiotherapy plus CTLA-4 blockade in lung cancer. Study conclusions and caveats: The study found tumor-derived TCR clones expanded in blood after radiotherapy plus ipilimumab.

Per germline, CDR1 SGHNT and CDR2 YENEEA. J lost 6 bases, V lost 1 base, and 3 bases had no gene match. CDR3 length: 13 residues. Alongside CTLA-4 blockade with ipilimumab, patients with chemo-refractory metastatic non-small-cell lung cancer received focal radiation. Some clones are missing from TCRdb's copy, which holds only in-frame ones; the method was immunoSEQ multiplex PCR. The sample consists of under 100,000 clones, approximately 83% of them appearing once. This sequence originates from a human donor with non-small cell lung cancer that progressed on radiotherapy plus ipilimumab. This rearrangement joins TRBV11-3 to TRBJ2-7, with 7 bases fitting TRBD1. This material consisted of peripheral blood, taken from a patient treated with radiotherapy plus ipilimumab. The CDR3 sequence is CASSLVPGGEQYF. Here the CDR3 DNA reads TGTGCCAGCAGCTTAGTCCCAGGGGGCGAGCAGTACTTC.